One TCR beta chain is described in this entry. As yet, its antigen is unknown. These data are taken from a study of brain T cells in children with intractable seizures. Study findings and constraints: Viral specificity was inferred only from CDR3 similarity; HCMV serostatus was unknown. Pre- and post-surgery blood differed in depth, so pre-surgery absences may be undersampling.

Germline assignment: CDR1 SGHTA and CDR2 FQGTGA. V lost 4 bases, J lost 7 bases, and 37 bases lay in between. CDR3 length: 21 amino acids. Assay: immunoSEQ multiplex PCR; the TCRdb copy retains only in-frame clones and omits some. The sample lists 300,000 to 400,000 clones, nearly 95% occurring once. The time point was: blood from clinic visit 5 months post-surgery; TSC patient then seizure free. Only cases whose brain tissue showed the highest T cell transcript signatures were sequenced. Pre-surgery treatment included at least one anti-epileptic drug. This specimen consisted of peripheral blood, obtained 4 to 5 months after surgery. The chain carries TRBV7-3 and TRBJ2-5; D is perhaps TRBD1 or TRBD2 (6 bases each). This clonotype originated in a boy in the first two years of life with tuberous sclerosis and intractable seizures. The CDR3 loop reads CASSSTRTEDYPEIPGGTQYF. CDR3 in DNA: TGTGCCAGCAGCTCTACCCGGACAGAGGACTATCCCGAAATACCCGGCGGGACCCAGTACTTC.